The 24 T cell receptor beta chains presented below share a single source sample, sequenced in a study of T cell clonotyping in hematopoietic cell transplantation. The data were produced by immunoSEQ multiplex PCR, yet TCRdb's version contains in-frame clones alone and is incomplete. The sample holds 15,000 to 20,000 clones; 60% to 80% are singletons and the top ten take roughly 17%. Time point: recipient sample about 28 days before transplant, after cytoreduction. This material consisted of peripheral blood mononuclear cells, taken before stem cell transplant. These receptors all stem from a man between 60 and 75 years old with acute myeloid leukemia. Some clones in this sample may be carry-over from other donors' samples.

This clone was counted once. This chain connects TRBV6-5 to TRBJ1-2; a weak D match, TRBD1 (6 bases). This CDR3 contains 14 residues. Germline CDR1 is MNHEY and CDR2 is SVGAGI. V was pared by 7 bases and J by 4 bases, with 16 bases between. CDR3 sequence reads: CASTRQAGLYGYTF. CDR3 nucleotides: TGTGCCAGCACCCGACAGGCGGGCCTCTATGGCTACACCTTC.

This clone was counted between two and nine times. This chain links TRBV4-1 with TRBJ2-3; 11 bases agree with TRBD2. Trimming removed 1 base from V and 4 bases from J; junction bases left unmatched: 7. This CDR3 is built from 17 residues. Germline V gene lookup returns CDR1 MGHRA and CDR2 YSYEKL. The CDR3 DNA sequence: TGCGCCAGCAGCCAAGGCCTACTAGCGGGAGTCGCAGATACGCAGTATTTT. This codes for CASSQGLLAGVADTQYF.

The chain employs TRBV9 and TRBJ1-6; a possible D gene is TRBD1 (5 bases). V was shortened by 4 bases and J by 10 bases, with 18 bases between the two germline ends. Germline-derived CDR1 and CDR2 are SGDLS and YYNGEE. The CDR3 has 15 residues. CDR3 bases: TGTGCCAGCAGCAAGATTAAAGGGGAAGGGTCACCCCTCCACTTT. It yields the protein CASSKIKGEGSPLHF.

The chain joins TRBV28 to TRBJ1-2; D unresolved. The CDR3 extends over 13 amino acids. In germline, CDR1 is MDHEN, CDR2 SYDVKM. Trimming took 6 bases from V and 0 from J, leaving 8 bases between them. CDR3 loop: CASREGANYGYTF. The CDR3 DNA follows: TGTGCCAGCAGGGAGGGAGCTAACTATGGCTACACCTTC.

The chain links TRBV7-2 to TRBJ1-3; D perhaps matches TRBD1 (5 bases). V was trimmed by 1 base and J by 3 bases, leaving 10 bases between them. The germline CDR1 and CDR2 sequences are SGHTA and FQGNSA. This CDR3 is 15 amino acids long. CDR3 protein: CASSLVSGYGNTIYF. The CDR3 region has the DNA TGTGCCAGCAGCTTAGTTTCAGGGTATGGAAACACCATATATTTT.

V and J are TRBV5-6 and TRBJ1-1; maybe TRBD1 (6 bases). V dropped 4 bases and J dropped 8 bases, with 12 bases sitting between them. Germline loops: CDR1 SGHDT, CDR2 YYEEEE. The CDR3 contains 12 residues. CDR3 bases: TGTGCCAGCAGCAGAGGGGGACTCGAAGCTTTCTTT. Its protein product is CASSRGGLEAFF.

V usage is TRBV30 and J usage is TRBJ1-5; D is undetermined. There are 13 residues in the CDR3. The V and J ends lost 2 bases and 3 bases respectively, with 8 bases between them. Germline loops: CDR1 GTSNPN, CDR2 SVGIG (reference sequence). CDR3 region: CAWSSADNQPQHF. For the CDR3, the DNA is TGTGCCTGGAGTTCGGCGGACAATCAGCCCCAGCATTTT.

J is TRBJ1-2 and V is TRBV19; D perhaps matches TRBD1 (6 bases). CDR1 and CDR2 from the germline V gene are LNHDA and SQIVND (reference sequence). Trimming took off 4 bases at V and 2 bases at J, with 14 bases between the two ends. The CDR3 sequence is 15 residues long. The CDR3 sequence: CASSTAGHFNYGYTF. In DNA, the CDR3 is TGTGCCAGTAGTACGGCGGGACATTTCAACTATGGCTACACCTTC.

By sample fraction, this clone is medium-sized. Other DNA sequences in this sample translate to the same CDR3. This chain connects TRBV5-4 to TRBJ2-7; TRBD1 aligns across 7 bases. The J segment lost 2 bases and the V segment lost 4 bases, leaving 3 bases of the junction unmatched. The CDR3 consists of 13 residues. The germline V gene encodes CDR1 SGHNT and CDR2 YYREEE (reference sequence). This CDR3 reads CASSPQGAYEQYF. The DNA of the CDR3 is TGTGCCAGCAGCCCCCAGGGGGCCTACGAGCAGTACTTC.

The chain links TRBV5-1 to TRBJ2-5; D is ambiguous. With 0 bases removed from V and 7 bases from J, the gap between germline ends came to 10 bases. This CDR3 comprises 13 residues. The germline gives CDR1 SGHRS, CDR2 YFSETQ. For the CDR3, the DNA is TGCGCCAGCAGCTTGGAGCCCCAGGCGACCCAGTACTTC. This gives the protein CASSLEPQATQYF.

This sequence joins TRBV7-8 and TRBJ2-5; the D gene is possibly TRBD1 (6 bases). The germline V and J ends were trimmed by 5 bases and 5 bases, with 18 bases remaining between them. Germline CDR1 and CDR2: SGHVS and FQNEAQ. The CDR3 contains 15 residues. CDR3 in amino acids: CASSRSRTVRETQYF. CDR3 DNA: TGTGCCAGCAGCCGATCCAGGACAGTCAGGGAGACCCAGTACTTC.

In its sample, this clone was seen a few times. This chain joins TRBV7-2 and TRBJ1-2; a weak D match, TRBD1 (5 bases). This CDR3 contains 14 residues. Germline values: CDR1 SGHTA, CDR2 FQGNSA. The V end lost 5 bases, the J end lost 2 bases, and 12 bases lay between the germline ends. CDR3 amino acids: CASSPGAGNYGYTF. DNA for the CDR3: TGTGCCAGCAGCCCCGGGGCAGGGAACTATGGCTACACCTTC.

This chain uses TRBV29-1 with TRBJ1-1; possible D gene TRBD1, 6 bases. Germline CDR1 is SQVTM and CDR2 is ANQGSEA. This CDR3 is 14 amino acids long. CDR3 loop: CSTQGGGMNTEAFF. CDR3 bases: TGCAGTACACAGGGCGGGGGTATGAACACTGAAGCTTTCTTT. The variable domain in full, with the rest retrieved from reference TRBV29-1 and TRBJ1-1, is SAVISQKPSRDICQRGTSLTIQCQVDSQVTMMFWYRQQPGQSLTLIATANQGSEATYESGFVIDKFPISRPNLTFSTLTVSNMSPEDSSIYLCSTQGGGMNTEAFFGQGTRLTVV.

The sample holds a few counts of this clone. The chain carries TRBV4-2 and TRBJ1-2; tentatively, D is TRBD1 (5 bases). The CDR3 consists of 17 residues. V was clipped by 0 bases and J by 6 bases, with 20 bases between them. Germline values: CDR1 LGHNA, CDR2 YNFKEQ. The CDR3 reads CASSQDERTGPRHGYTF. Written as DNA, the CDR3 is TGTGCCAGCAGCCAAGACGAACGGACGGGACCAAGGCATGGCTACACCTTC.

This clone is medium-sized (0.01 to 0.1%) in the sample. The CDR3 DNA is TGTGCCAGCAGCAAAATGACCGGACCGGAGCCCCAGCATTTT. Encoded protein: CASSKMTGPEPQHF. The J gene is TRBJ1-5, the V gene TRBV9; D call uncertain. Trimming cost V 4 bases and J 8 bases, with 16 bases left between them. The CDR3 totals 14 residues. CDR1 and CDR2 (germline): SGDLS, YYNGEE.

The chain couples TRBV11-2 to TRBJ2-7; D unresolved. Germline lookup yields CDR1 SGHAT and CDR2 FQNNGV. V shed 1 base and J shed 5 bases, with 3 bases lying between them. The CDR3 is 11 residues long. The CDR3 sequence: CASSLVDEQYF. The CDR3 nucleotides read TGTGCCAGCAGCTTAGTCGACGAGCAGTACTTC.

This chain links TRBV6-5 with TRBJ2-7; D gene ambiguous. Germline V gives CDR1 MNHEY, CDR2 SVGAGI. V gave up 6 bases and J gave up 3 bases, with 6 bases separating them. The CDR3 extends over 11 amino acids. CDR3 amino acids: CASRQLYEQYF. DNA of the CDR3: TGTGCCAGCAGACAGCTCTACGAGCAGTACTTC.

V and J are TRBV2 and TRBJ1-2, with a weak D call TRBD1 (5 bases). CDR3 length equals 13 residues. V lost 3 bases and J 9 bases, leaving 14 bases between the germline ends. The germline V gene has CDR1 SNHLY and CDR2 FYNNEI. CDR3 residues: CASSEPGTYRYTF. Written as DNA, the CDR3 is TGTGCCAGCAGTGAGCCAGGGACTTATCGCTACACCTTC.

The chain links TRBV5-5 to TRBJ2-7; TRBD1 aligns across 10 bases. The CDR3 has 15 amino acids. The ends lost 4 bases at V and 5 bases at J; junction bases unmatched: 9. Germline V lookup: CDR1 SGHKS, CDR2 YYEKEE (reference sequence). Here the CDR3 reads CASSPGWTGGNEQYF. DNA for the CDR3: TGTGCCAGCAGCCCCGGTTGGACAGGGGGAAACGAGCAGTACTTC.

V usage is TRBV27 and J usage is TRBJ2-7; D may be TRBD1 (5 bases). The V gene's germline CDR1 is MNHEY and CDR2 SMNVEV (reference sequence). The CDR3 contains 14 residues. The germline V and J ends were trimmed by 6 bases and 5 bases, with 17 bases remaining between them. The CDR3 nucleotides read TGTGCCAGCAGACCGTTAGGGGCGTTCCACGAGCAGTACTTC. Amino acid sequence: CASRPLGAFHEQYF.

This clone was seen a few times. The chain is built from TRBV29-1 and TRBJ1-1, with 10 bases lining up with TRBD1. J lost 1 base, V lost 5 bases, and 16 bases had no gene match. The CDR3 spans 18 residues. Looked up from germline, CDR1 is SQVTM and CDR2 is ANQGSEA. DNA for the CDR3: TGCAGCGTTCTTGGGACAGGGGCGTCGAAGGGGCCGAACACTGAAGCTTTCTTT. It yields the protein CSVLGTGASKGPNTEAFF.

The chain uses TRBV19 and TRBJ1-5; TRBD1 agrees at 8 bases. After removal of 0 bases from V and 6 bases from J, the junction contained 4 bases not matched to a gene. The germline V gene encodes CDR1 LNHDA and CDR2 SQIVND (reference sequence). This CDR3 has 15 amino acids. In nucleotides, the CDR3 is TGTGCCAGTAGTATAGAAAACAGGGGGTCTCAGCCCCAGCATTTT. Translated, it gives CASSIENRGSQPQHF.

The rearrangement joins TRBV7-6 to TRBJ1-4, with D maybe TRBD1 (6 bases). CDR3 length equals 14 residues. Germline CDR1 reads SGHVS; CDR2 reads FNYEAQ. Trimming pared 1 base from V and 9 bases from J, leaving 12 bases between. CDR3 nucleotide sequence: TGTGCCAGCAGCTTAGGAGCAGGGGCGCAAAAACTGTTTTTT. Translated: CASSLGAGAQKLFF.

The chain joins TRBV9 to TRBJ2-5; 7 nucleotides match TRBD2. V trimming: 2 bases; J trimming: 5 bases; junction bases outside the gene matches: 6. CDR1 and CDR2 (germline): SGDLS, YYNGEE. CDR3 length: 14 residues. Here the CDR3 DNA reads TGTGCCAGCAGCGTGTCCCCTAGCGGCGAGACCCAGTACTTC. This sequence encodes CASSVSPSGETQYF.